Listed here are 24 T cell receptor beta chains from one sample, sequenced in a study of blood T cell repertoires in COVID-19. Using immunoSEQ multiplex PCR, the repertoire was profiled, and TCRdb retains in-frame clones only, with some absent. The table includes a few hundred thousand clones, 85% to 90% detected once. The sample consisted of PBMCs or T cells enriched from blood (not recorded which). Receptors originate from a woman in her thirties or forties who had recovered from COVID-19.

V is TRBV4-2 and J is TRBJ1-1, with D perhaps TRBD1 (6 bases). The CDR3 extends over 13 amino acids. The germline gives CDR1 LGHNA, CDR2 YNFKEQ. Trimming removed 0 bases from V and 4 bases from J, with 6 bases in between. The CDR3 reads CASSQEGGTEAFF. The CDR3 DNA is TGTGCCAGCAGCCAAGAAGGGGGCACTGAAGCTTTCTTT.

This clone was counted once. The gene calls are TRBV7-8 and TRBJ2-7; 10 nucleotides line up with TRBD2. V gave up 1 base and J gave up 4 bases; unmatched junction bases: 4. Germline CDR1 is SGHVS and CDR2 is FQNEAQ. This CDR3 has 15 residues. CDR3 DNA sequence: TGTGCCAGCAGCTTAGGGCTAGCGGGAGAATACGAGCAGTACTTC. Its translation is CASSLGLAGEYEQYF.

This rearrangement joins TRBV29-1 to TRBJ1-1; D not resolved. The CDR3 covers 14 residues. The germline V and J ends were trimmed by 4 bases and 5 bases, with 17 bases remaining between them. Germline V gene sequence: CDR1 SQVTM, CDR2 ANQGSEA. The DNA for the CDR3 is TGCAGCGTTGGGACTACCTCCCAGAGGACTGAAGCTTTCTTT. Translation: CSVGTTSQRTEAFF.

The gene calls are TRBV5-4 and TRBJ2-3; TRBD2 aligns across 12 bases. The CDR3 contains 15 residues. With 4 bases clipped from V and 0 bases from J, the junction kept 0 bases outside the gene matches. CDR1 is SGHNT, CDR2 YYREEE, per germline (reference sequence). The CDR3 here is CASSGTSGSTDTQYF. CDR3 DNA sequence: TGTGCCAGCAGCGGGACTAGCGGGAGCACAGATACGCAGTATTTT.

J is TRBJ2-3 and V is TRBV21-1; the table assigns TRBD2, which was not confirmed against the DNA. TRBV21-1 is noted as a pseudogene. The CDR3 consists of 20 residues. The CDR3 DNA reads TGTGCCAGCAGCAAAGCGCGGGGGGAGGCGGGCCGAAGAATTCCAGATACGCAGTATTTT. Its translation is CASSKARGEAGRRIPDTQYF.

This clone was recorded a few times. This chain links TRBV24-1 with TRBJ2-1; 7 bases are shared with TRBD2. With V trimmed by 5 bases and J by 2 bases, 2 bases remained unmatched. Germline CDR1 and CDR2: KGHDR and SFDVKD. This CDR3 is built from 14 residues. CDR3 protein: CATSAGGTYNEQFF. In DNA form, the CDR3 reads TGTGCCACCAGTGCGGGAGGCACCTACAATGAGCAGTTCTTC.

This clone has just one count. The chain recombines TRBV3-1 (or the pseudogene TRBV3-2) with TRBJ1-6; D might be TRBD1 (5 bases). Germline V gene lookup returns CDR1 LGHDT and CDR2 YNNKEL (reference sequence). V lost 0 bases, J lost 9 bases, and 6 bases lay in between. This CDR3 has 13 amino acids. CDR3 sequence (DNA): TGTGCCAGCAGCCAAGATACAGGTTCACCCCTCCACTTT. The encoded protein is CASSQDTGSPLHF.

CDR3 DNA: TGTGCCAGCAGCCAAGCCCAAGGGGACATTCAGTACTTC. This codes for CASSQAQGDIQYF. The chain joins TRBV16 to TRBJ2-4; TRBD1 might be the D (5 bases). Per the germline V gene, CDR1 is KGHSY and CDR2 is FQNENV. CDR3 size: 13 residues. The V and J ends lost 2 bases and 8 bases respectively, with 10 bases between them.

The rearrangement uses TRBV7-8 and TRBJ1-5; 7 nucleotides align to TRBD1. V lost 5 bases and J lost 0; bases outside the gene matches: 13. This CDR3 has 18 residues. CDR1 is SGHVS and CDR2 is FQNEAQ in the germline V gene. The CDR3 loop reads CASSLLWRGRDSNQPQHF. The DNA for the CDR3 is TGTGCCAGCAGCCTACTCTGGAGGGGGCGAGATAGCAATCAGCCCCAGCATTTT.

V usage is TRBV3-1 (or the pseudogene TRBV3-2) and J usage is TRBJ1-1; D ambiguous. V was trimmed by 0 bases and J by 11 bases, leaving 16 bases between them. CDR1 and CDR2 (germline): LGHDT, YNNKEL (reference sequence). This CDR3 region has 14 residues. CDR3 in amino acids: CASSQDLFGVGAFF. CDR3 DNA sequence: TGTGCCAGCAGCCAAGATTTGTTCGGGGTTGGGGCTTTCTTT.

This clone was seen once. The chain carries TRBV6-2 or TRBV6-3 and TRBJ1-5; tentative D call: TRBD1 (5 bases). The germline gives CDR1 MNHEY, CDR2 SVGEGT. The ends were cut back, 2 bases at V and 3 bases at J, with 14 bases in the middle. There are 16 residues in the CDR3. For the CDR3, the DNA is TGTGCCAGCAGTTACGGAACAGGCTTTAACAATCAGCCCCAGCATTTT. Protein product: CASSYGTGFNNQPQHF.

The chain recombines TRBV29-1 with TRBJ2-7, with TRBD1 as a possible D gene (6 bases). The germline V gene has CDR1 SQVTM and CDR2 ANQGSEA. The CDR3 has 12 amino acids. V was shortened by 4 bases and J by 3 bases, with 10 bases between the two germline ends. In DNA form, the CDR3 reads TGCAGCGTTGGAAGGGACATCTACGAGCAGTACTTC. Amino acids: CSVGRDIYEQYF.

The chain links TRBV5-1 to TRBJ2-6, with D tentatively TRBD1 (5 bases). The ends were cut back, 1 base at V and 0 bases at J, with 11 bases in the middle. The CDR3 has 17 residues. The germline gives CDR1 SGHRS, CDR2 YFSETQ. The CDR3 reads CASSLPGLSSGANVLTF. In DNA form, the CDR3 reads TGCGCCAGCAGCTTGCCAGGGCTAAGCTCTGGGGCCAACGTCCTGACTTTC.

This clone occurred once. This rearrangement joins TRBV5-1 to TRBJ2-3, with TRBD1 matching 10 bases. The CDR3 totals 17 residues. Germline V gives CDR1 SGHRS, CDR2 YFSETQ. The V and J ends lost 3 bases and 0 bases, in that order; junction bases with no gene match: 7. The CDR3 sequence is CASSSDQGQGSTDTQYF. The CDR3 region has the DNA TGCGCCAGCAGCTCGGACCAGGGACAGGGGAGCACAGATACGCAGTATTTT.

The chain carries TRBV10-3 and TRBJ2-7, with 9 bases identical to TRBD2. The germline V gene has CDR1 ENHRY and CDR2 SYGVKD. V was clipped by 0 bases and J by 5 bases; unmatched bases: 8. The CDR3 length is 16 residues. The CDR3 protein is CAISESPSGIGHEQYF. The CDR3 DNA reads TGTGCCATCAGTGAGTCCCCTAGCGGGATCGGCCACGAGCAGTACTTC.

This clone was observed once. The V call is TRBV7-9, the J call TRBJ1-4; a possible D gene is TRBD1 (5 bases). Trimming stripped 1 base from V and 0 bases from J, with 6 bases between. Per the germline V gene, CDR1 is SEHNR and CDR2 is FQNEAQ (reference sequence). CDR3 length equals 15 residues. CDR3 coding DNA: TGTGCCAGCAGCTTAGTAGGGGCAACTAATGAAAAACTGTTTTTT. Residues: CASSLVGATNEKLFF. The full variable domain, completed using reference TRBV7-9 and TRBJ1-4, is DTGVSQNPRHKITKRGQNVTFRCDPISEHNRLYWYRQTLGQGPEFLTYFQNEAQLEKSRLLSDRFSAERPKGSFSTLEIQRTEQGDSAMYLCASSLVGATNEKLFFGSGTQLSVL.

The chain carries TRBV6-6 and TRBJ1-2; D not certain. The CDR3 spans 13 residues. Trimming shortened V by 5 bases and J by 4 bases, and 11 bases separated the two germline ends. Germline CDR1 reads MNHNY; CDR2 reads SVGAGI (reference sequence). The CDR3 DNA is TGTGCCAGCAGTCCAGAGGGAGGCTATGGCTACACCTTC. Translation: CASSPEGGYGYTF.

This sequence joins TRBV6-5 and TRBJ1-2; a weak D match, TRBD1 (5 bases). The CDR3 covers 16 residues. V lost 4 bases and J 4 bases, leaving 19 bases between the germline ends. Germline values: CDR1 MNHEY, CDR2 SVGAGI. The CDR3 coding sequence is TGTGCCAGCAGTTCAAGCAAGGCAGGGCCAATCTATGGCTACACCTTC. Amino acids: CASSSSKAGPIYGYTF.

This chain connects TRBV20-1 to TRBJ1-4; tentative D call: TRBD1 (6 bases). V was pared by 3 bases and J by 0 bases, with 8 bases between. The germline CDR1 and CDR2 sequences are DFQATT and SNEGSKA (reference sequence). The CDR3 has 14 residues. This CDR3 is CSASRQATNEKLFF. CDR3 nucleotides: TGCAGTGCTAGTAGACAGGCAACTAATGAAAAACTGTTTTTT.

The chain carries TRBV10-3 and TRBJ2-7; 14 bases line up with TRBD2. Germline V CDR1 and CDR2: ENHRY, SYGVKD. This CDR3 has 14 amino acids. Losses at the gene ends were 10 bases for V and 7 bases for J; bases not matched to a gene: 9. In DNA form, the CDR3 reads TGTGCCACCCAGACTAGCGGGGGGGGCTGGGAGCAGTACTTC. It specifies CATQTSGGGWEQYF.

The chain couples TRBV9 to TRBJ2-1, with 8 bases lining up with TRBD2. The V gene end was trimmed by 7 bases and the J gene end by 2 bases; junction bases not matched to a gene: 11. The germline gives CDR1 SGDLS, CDR2 YYNGEE. The CDR3 length is 16 residues. CDR3 region: CASARGGRATYNEQFF. CDR3 nucleotides: TGTGCCAGCGCCCGGGGGGGGAGGGCAACCTACAATGAGCAGTTCTTC.

This clone appeared once. The gene calls are TRBV3-1 (or the pseudogene TRBV3-2) and TRBJ2-1; TRBD2 might be the D (6 bases). V lost 2 bases, J lost 6 bases, and 14 bases lay in between. This CDR3 has 15 amino acids. Germline V gene data show CDR1 as LGHDT and CDR2 as YNNKEL (reference sequence). CDR3 residues: CASSQSRERGNEQFF. CDR3 nucleotides: TGTGCCAGCAGCCAATCCCGGGAGCGTGGCAATGAGCAGTTCTTC.

The V call is TRBV13, the J call TRBJ1-4; a weak D match, TRBD1 (6 bases). Germline V gene data show CDR1 as PRHDT and CDR2 as FYEKMQ (reference sequence). CDR3 length: 14 residues. The V and J ends lost 3 bases and 6 bases respectively, with 11 bases between them. The CDR3 here is CASSFGDTHEKLFF. The CDR3 nucleotides read TGTGCCAGCAGCTTTGGGGACACTCATGAAAAACTGTTTTTT.

The chain recombines TRBV25-1 with TRBJ1-6; D ambiguous. CDR3 size: 15 residues. V was trimmed by 1 base and J by 10 bases, leaving 14 bases between them. CDR1 MGHDK and CDR2 SYGVNS come from the germline V gene. Here the CDR3 reads CASSELGRGSSPLHF. CDR3 DNA: TGTGCCAGCAGTGAATTGGGTCGCGGGAGCTCACCCCTCCACTTT.